The 29 T cell receptor beta chains listed next were all sequenced from one sample in a study of T cells in Graves' hyperthyroidism and ophthalmopathy. TCR beta CDR3 region amplification was performed from RNA transcripts. HTBI primers were employed in a first-round RT-PCR of the TCR CDR3. One entry per CDR3 protein results from TCRdb running MiXCR on the multiplex PCR reads. The table lists around 800,000 distinct CDR3 sequences, 38% of them singletons. Sequenced input: blood. The receptors stem from a man between 18 and 35 years old with Graves' hyperthyroidism.

Worth noting for this clonotype: This may come from a read error, since a much larger clone is one base off. This sequence joins TRBV19 and TRBJ2-2, with D maybe TRBD1 (6 bases). V was cut by 8 bases and J by 3 bases, with 16 bases left in between. The CDR3 totals 15 residues. Germline V CDR1 and CDR2: LNHDA, SQIVND (reference sequence). The CDR3 sequence is CASQDGQTDTGELFF. In nucleotides, the CDR3 is TGTGCCAGTCAGGACGGACAGACGGACACCGGGGAGCTGTTTTTT.

Ten or more counts support this clonotype. The chain recombines TRBV29-1 with TRBJ2-5, with D possibly being TRBD1 (7 bases). The CDR3 consists of 11 residues. Germline V lookup: CDR1 SQVTM, CDR2 ANQGSEA. Trimming took 5 bases from V and 7 from J, leaving 11 bases between them. The CDR3 loop reads CSVFQGGTQYF. The DNA for the CDR3 is TGCAGCGTTTTCCAGGGGGGGACCCAGTACTTC. Looking up the rest from reference TRBV29-1 and TRBJ2-5 gives the full variable domain: SAVISQKPSRDICQRGTSLTIQCQVDSQVTMMFWYRQQPGQSLTLIATANQGSEATYESGFVIDKFPISRPNLTFSTLTVSNMSPEDSSIYLCSVFQGGTQYFGPGTRLLVL.

A few counts support this clonotype. Its ends do not fully match the called genes, so a read error is possible. V usage is TRBV7-7 and J usage is TRBJ1-4; D remains ambiguous. Germline V lookup: CDR1 SSHAT, CDR2 FNYEAQ (reference sequence). This CDR3 contains 15 residues. The CDR3 protein is CASSLKAPVMGKLFF. The CDR3 bases are TGTGCTAGCAGCTTAAAAGCTCCGGTGATGGGAAAACTGTTTTTT.

Notes on this clonotype: An end of the junction does not agree with germline; a read error may underlie this. The chain links TRBV7-2 to TRBJ1-4; no firm D call. This CDR3 contains 14 residues. Germline V gene data show CDR1 as SGHTA and CDR2 as FQGNSA. CDR3 sequence reads: CASSQVGKDEKLFF. The CDR3 DNA reads as TGCGCCAGCAGCCAAGTCGGAAAGGATGAAAAACTGTTTTTT.

This clonotype has a count of ten or more. This chain connects TRBV25-1 to TRBJ2-7, with D unclear. The germline CDR1 and CDR2 sequences are MGHDK and SYGVNS. The CDR3 is 13 amino acids. V dropped 4 bases and J dropped 6 bases, with 13 bases sitting between them. In DNA form, the CDR3 reads TGTGCCAGCAGTGCGCCCGATGTCGGCGAGCAGTACTTC. Its protein is CASSAPDVGEQYF.

This clonotype showed up just a few times. The genes are TRBV25-1 and TRBJ1-1, with 10 bases matching TRBD1. V shed 2 bases and J 12 bases; nucleotides not matched to a gene: 9. CDR1 is MGHDK and CDR2 is SYGVNS in the germline V gene. The CDR3 extends over 14 amino acids. DNA of the CDR3: TGTGCCAGCAGTGAAGCTCGACAGGGGGCGAGATCTTTCTTT. Its translation is CASSEARQGARSFF.

V is TRBV6-1 and J is TRBJ2-5; D is uncertain. The length of the CDR3 is 15 residues. Germline values: CDR1 MNHNS, CDR2 SASEGT. V lost 3 bases to trimming and J lost 5 bases, with 16 bases between them. As DNA, the CDR3 is TGTGCCAGCAGTGAGTTCTGGTCAGAACTGGAGACCCAGTACTTC. Its translation: CASSEFWSELETQYF.

A word on this clonotype: A much bigger clone sits one base away, suggesting this may be a read error. The chain joins TRBV10-3 to TRBJ2-7; D is unclear. The CDR3 is 14 residues long. V gave up 6 bases and J gave up 2 bases, with 14 bases separating them. Germline CDR1 reads ENHRY; CDR2 reads SYGVKD. DNA for the CDR3: TGTGCCATCAGCCGCATCGACTCGACCTACGAGCAGTACTTC. It specifies CAISRIDSTYEQYF.

The CDR3 coding sequence is TGCAGTGCTAGAGATCTTAGGACAGGGCCTTATAGCAATCAGCCCCAGCATTTT. Encoded protein: CSARDLRTGPYSNQPQHF. The chain employs TRBV20-1 and TRBJ1-5; 8 positions match TRBD1. Trimming took 0 bases from V and 0 from J; bases not matched to a gene: 10. Germline lookup yields CDR1 DFQATT and CDR2 SNEGSKA (reference sequence). This CDR3 is 18 amino acids long.

This clonotype appeared a few times. V and J are TRBV5-5 and TRBJ1-6; possible D gene TRBD1, 5 bases. The CDR3 covers 14 residues. Trimming left V 1 base short and J 11 bases short, with 13 bases between. Germline CDR1 and CDR2: SGHKS and YYEKEE (reference sequence). CDR3 DNA: TGTGCCAGCAGCTTGTCAGGGACCGAACCACCCCTCCACTTT. The encoded protein is CASSLSGTEPPLHF.

The V and J genes are TRBV5-1 and TRBJ1-1; a possible D gene is TRBD1 (6 bases). The V and J ends lost 4 bases and 0 bases respectively, with 13 bases between them. Germline CDR1 reads SGHRS; CDR2 reads YFSETQ. The CDR3 contains 15 residues. The CDR3 sequence: CASSVPGQLNTEAFF. CDR3 nucleotides: TGCGCCAGCAGCGTACCGGGACAACTGAACACTGAAGCTTTCTTT.

There are a few counts of this clonotype. The rearrangement links TRBV19 to TRBJ1-5; 9 bases are shared with TRBD1. CDR3 length: 16 residues. Germline values: CDR1 LNHDA, CDR2 SQIVND (reference sequence). Trimming at V came to 6 bases and at J to 0 bases, leaving 6 bases not matched to a gene. The CDR3 bases are TGTGCCAGTAGCCCTACAGGGGGCCATAGCAATCAGCCCCAGCATTTT. Encoded protein: CASSPTGGHSNQPQHF.

This sequence joins TRBV7-8 and TRBJ2-2, with 13 bases identical to TRBD2. Trimming took 6 bases from V and 4 from J; bases not matched to a gene: 11. Per the germline V gene, CDR1 is SGHVS and CDR2 is FQNEAQ. The CDR3 runs to 18 residues. CDR3 nucleotides: TGTGCCAGCAGTTCATTACTAGCGGGAGGGCCGGGCACCGGGGAGCTGTTTTTT. Translation: CASSSLLAGGPGTGELFF.

This rearrangement joins TRBV29-1 to TRBJ2-5, with D possibly TRBD2 on 5 matching bases. CDR1 is SQVTM, CDR2 ANQGSEA, per germline. CDR3 length: 12 amino acids. The V end was cut by 6 bases, the J end by 7 bases, with 15 bases between. In nucleotides, the CDR3 is TGCAGCGTAACCTCGGGGATGGGGACCCAGTACTTC. Protein product: CSVTSGMGTQYF.

V gene TRBV10-2 combines with J gene TRBJ1-6, with 7 bases matching TRBD1. Germline values: CDR1 WSHSY, CDR2 SAAADI. CDR3 size: 13 residues. Losses at the gene ends were 4 bases for V and 10 bases for J; bases not matched to a gene: 4. CDR3 loop: CASSVQGESPLHF. DNA for the CDR3: TGCGCCAGCAGTGTTCAGGGGGAATCACCCCTCCACTTT.

This clonotype was recorded at least ten times. The genes are TRBV10-3 and TRBJ2-7; D gene unclear. Looked up from germline, CDR1 is ENHRY and CDR2 is SYGVKD. This CDR3 spans 14 amino acids. With 2 bases removed from V and 3 bases from J, the gap between germline ends came to 11 bases. CDR3 nucleotide sequence: TGTGCCATCAGTGAGATCGCGGAGTTCTACGAGCAGTACTTC. Encoded protein: CAISEIAEFYEQYF.

The chain is built from TRBV24-1 and TRBJ2-7; TRBD1 aligns across 10 bases. CDR1 KGHDR and CDR2 SFDVKD come from the germline V gene. V gave up 11 bases and J gave up 3 bases; unmatched junction bases: 15. The CDR3 totals 16 residues. CDR3 in amino acids: CASKIPGTGVGYEQYF. The CDR3 DNA sequence: TGTGCCAGCAAAATCCCTGGGACAGGGGTCGGCTACGAGCAGTACTTC.

The chain carries TRBV7-9 and TRBJ1-5; TRBD1 is a possible D gene (5 bases). CDR1 and CDR2 (germline): SEHNR, FQNEAQ (reference sequence). The V end lost 5 bases, the J end lost 3 bases, and 14 bases lay between the germline ends. The CDR3 covers 15 residues. The CDR3 DNA reads TGTGCCAGCAGCCAAGGAGACAGAATCAATCAGCCCCAGCATTTT. Amino acid sequence: CASSQGDRINQPQHF.

The chain recombines TRBV6-5 with TRBJ2-5; D gene uncertain. The CDR3 has 16 amino acids. Germline values: CDR1 MNHEY, CDR2 SVGAGI. V was pared by 5 bases and J by 7 bases, with 23 bases between. CDR3 coding DNA: TGTGCCAGCAGTCCTCAACCTGAGAGACCGCTGGGGACCCAGTACTTC. Residues: CASSPQPERPLGTQYF.

This clonotype turned up a few times. The rearrangement joins TRBV12-3 or TRBV12-4 to TRBJ1-5; TRBD1 is a possible D gene (6 bases). The V end lost 6 bases, the J end lost 7 bases, and 19 bases lay between the germline ends. The CDR3 extends over 15 amino acids. The CDR3 DNA reads TGTGCCAGCAGCCTGGAGTGGGGGGCGGGACAGCCCCAGCATTTT. This sequence encodes CASSLEWGAGQPQHF.

The J gene is TRBJ2-7, the V gene TRBV20-1, with 12 bases identical to TRBD2. The CDR3 is 15 amino acids. The trim removed 1 base at V and 4 bases at J, leaving 5 bases unmatched. Germline loops: CDR1 DFQATT, CDR2 SNEGSKA (reference sequence). CDR3 amino acids: CSARASGRDYYEQYF. As DNA, the CDR3 is TGCAGTGCTAGAGCTAGCGGGAGGGACTATTACGAGCAGTACTTC.

The chain has TRBV2 and TRBJ1-1; D uncertain. CDR3 length equals 13 residues. V dropped 4 bases and J dropped 1 base, with 7 bases sitting between them. The germline CDR1 and CDR2 sequences are SNHLY and FYNNEI. CDR3 nucleotide sequence: TGTGCCAGCAGTGGGGCTGCGAACACTGAAGCTTTCTTT. Amino acids: CASSGAANTEAFF. The variable domain in full, completed from reference TRBV2 and TRBJ1-1, reads EPEVTQTPSHQVTQMGQEVILRCVPISNHLYFYWYRQILGQKVEFLVSFYNNEISEKSEIFDDQFSVERPDGSNFTLKIRSTKLEDSAMYFCASSGAANTEAFFGQGTRLTVV.

In regard to this clonotype: At one of its ends the junction is not consistent with the germline gene, which may arise from a read error. The chain carries TRBV11-2 and TRBJ2-7; no definite D call. The CDR3 loop spans 14 amino acids. Germline assignment: CDR1 SGHAT and CDR2 FQNNGV. The CDR3 spells CASSLDGISYEQYF. As DNA, the CDR3 is TGTGCTAGCAGCCTCGACGGAATCTCCTACGAGCAGTACTTC.

The CDR3 loop reads CASSGTKAETQYF. The CDR3 DNA sequence: TGCGCCAGCAGCGGGACTAAAGCCGAGACCCAGTACTTC. V is TRBV5-1 and J is TRBJ2-5, with 7 bases aligning to TRBD2. Germline V CDR1 and CDR2: SGHRS, YFSETQ. V trimming: 4 bases; J trimming: 5 bases; junction bases outside the gene matches: 5. CDR3 length: 13 amino acids.

Concerning this clonotype: As the CDR3 is not closed by the conserved phenylalanine or tryptophan, this likely results from a read error. The gene calls are TRBV12-3 or TRBV12-4 and TRBJ2-5; maybe TRBD2 (6 bases). The CDR3 contains 14 residues. V was shortened by 5 bases and J by 2 bases, with 12 bases between the two germline ends. The DNA for the CDR3 is TGTGCCAGCAGTCGGGCTAGCGAACAAGAGACCCAGTACGTC. This sequence encodes CASSRASEQETQYV.

In this sample, this clonotype turned up many times. This chain links TRBV24-1 with TRBJ2-5; no reliable D call. The ends were cut back, 7 bases at V and 4 bases at J, with 6 bases in the middle. The CDR3 contains 11 residues. CDR1 is KGHDR and CDR2 is SFDVKD in the germline V gene. CDR3 coding DNA: TGTGCCACCAGGTTCAGAGAGACCCAGTACTTC. This translates into CATRFRETQYF.

V usage is TRBV4-1 and J usage is TRBJ2-7; 13 bases are a match to TRBD2. The J call may be in error: the DNA end matches TRBJ2-1 better. The CDR3 has 15 residues. Looked up from germline, CDR1 is MGHRA and CDR2 is YSYEKL. The CDR3, as DNA: TGCGCCAGCAGCCGGGGACTAGCGGGAACGAATGAGCAGTTCTTC. Its translation: CASSRGLAGTNEQFF.

The rearrangement joins TRBV7-2 to TRBJ2-7; 8 bases line up with TRBD1. This CDR3 contains 15 residues. V was pared by 6 bases and J by 4 bases, with 11 bases of the junction left unmatched. Germline V gene sequence: CDR1 SGHTA, CDR2 FQGNSA. The CDR3: CASSEGQEAGYEQYF. The CDR3 DNA follows: TGTGCCAGCAGTGAGGGACAGGAGGCGGGATACGAGCAGTACTTC.

The chain recombines TRBV12-3 or TRBV12-4 with TRBJ1-2; D unclear. The CDR3 totals 17 residues. Trimming removed 6 bases at V and 2 bases at J, with 22 bases between. The CDR3 region is CASRASPPGKLNYGYTF. The CDR3 nucleotides read TGTGCCAGCAGAGCCTCCCCTCCGGGGAAATTAAACTATGGCTACACCTTC.